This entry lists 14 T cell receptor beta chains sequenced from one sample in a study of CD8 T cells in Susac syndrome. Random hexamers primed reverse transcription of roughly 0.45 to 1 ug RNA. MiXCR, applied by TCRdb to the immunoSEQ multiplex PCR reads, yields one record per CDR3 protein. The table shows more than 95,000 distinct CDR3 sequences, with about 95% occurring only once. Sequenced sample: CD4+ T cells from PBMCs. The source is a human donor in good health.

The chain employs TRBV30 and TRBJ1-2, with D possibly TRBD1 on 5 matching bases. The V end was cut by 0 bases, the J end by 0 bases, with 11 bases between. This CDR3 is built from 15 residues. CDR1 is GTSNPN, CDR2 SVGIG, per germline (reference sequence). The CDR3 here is CAWSVGTLTNYGYTF. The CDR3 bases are TGTGCCTGGAGTGTTGGGACCCTTACTAACTATGGCTACACCTTC. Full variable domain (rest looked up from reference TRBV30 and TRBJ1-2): SQTIHQWPATLVQPVGSPLSLECTVEGTSNPNLYWYRQAAGRGLQLLFYSVGIGQISSEVPQNLSASRPQDRQFILSSKKLLLSDSGFYLCAWSVGTLTNYGYTFGSGTRLTVV.

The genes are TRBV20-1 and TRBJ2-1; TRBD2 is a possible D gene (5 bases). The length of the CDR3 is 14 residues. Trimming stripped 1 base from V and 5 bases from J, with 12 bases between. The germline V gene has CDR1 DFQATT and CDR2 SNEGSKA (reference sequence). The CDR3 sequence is CSARAQLGDNEQFF. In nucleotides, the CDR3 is TGCAGTGCTAGAGCCCAACTGGGAGACAATGAGCAGTTCTTC.

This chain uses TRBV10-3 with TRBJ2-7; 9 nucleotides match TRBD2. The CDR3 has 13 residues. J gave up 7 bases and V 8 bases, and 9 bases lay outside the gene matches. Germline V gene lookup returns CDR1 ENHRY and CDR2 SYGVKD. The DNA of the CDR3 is TGTGCCATCTGGCGGGAGGGCCTCGCGGAGCAGTACTTC. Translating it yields CAIWREGLAEQYF.

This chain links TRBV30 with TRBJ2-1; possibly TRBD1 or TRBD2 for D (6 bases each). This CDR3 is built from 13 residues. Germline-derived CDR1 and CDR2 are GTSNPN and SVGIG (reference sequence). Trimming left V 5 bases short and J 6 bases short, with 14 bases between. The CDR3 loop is CAWSTGLLNEQFF. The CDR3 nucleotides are TGTGCCTGGTCGACAGGACTACTCAATGAGCAGTTCTTC.

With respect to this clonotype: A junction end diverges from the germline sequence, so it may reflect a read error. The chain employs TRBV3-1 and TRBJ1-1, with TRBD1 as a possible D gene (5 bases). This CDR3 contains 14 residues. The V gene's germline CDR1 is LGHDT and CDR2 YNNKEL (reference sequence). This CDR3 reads CASSQDWAGRQRNF. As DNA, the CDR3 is TGTGCCAGCAGCCAAGATTGGGCAGGGCGGCAGCGAAACTTT.

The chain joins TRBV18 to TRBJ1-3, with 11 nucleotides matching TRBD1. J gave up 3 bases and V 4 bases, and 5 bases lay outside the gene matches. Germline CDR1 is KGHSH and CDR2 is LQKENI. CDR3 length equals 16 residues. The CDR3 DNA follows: TGTGCCAGCTCACGAGGACAGGGGGCGCGTGGAAACACCATATATTTT. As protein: CASSRGQGARGNTIYF.

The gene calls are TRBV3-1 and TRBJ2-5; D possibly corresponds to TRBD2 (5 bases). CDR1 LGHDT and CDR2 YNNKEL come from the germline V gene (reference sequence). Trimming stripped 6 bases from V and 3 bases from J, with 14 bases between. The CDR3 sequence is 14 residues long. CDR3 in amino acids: CASRWTEGKETQYF. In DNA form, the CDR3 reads TGTGCCAGCAGATGGACTGAGGGCAAAGAGACCCAGTACTTC.

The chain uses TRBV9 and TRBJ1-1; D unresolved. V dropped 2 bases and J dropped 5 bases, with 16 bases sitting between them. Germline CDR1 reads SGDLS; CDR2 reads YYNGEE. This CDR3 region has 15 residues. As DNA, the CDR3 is TGTGCCAGCAGCGTTAAGTCTAAAGCGGGTACTGAAGCTTTCTTT. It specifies CASSVKSKAGTEAFF.

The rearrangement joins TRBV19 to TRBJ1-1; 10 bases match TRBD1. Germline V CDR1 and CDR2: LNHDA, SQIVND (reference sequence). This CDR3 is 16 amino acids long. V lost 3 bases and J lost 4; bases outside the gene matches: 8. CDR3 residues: CASSITTRTGGTEAFF. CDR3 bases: TGTGCCAGTAGTATTACGACGAGGACAGGGGGCACTGAAGCTTTCTTT.

In DNA, the CDR3 is TGTGCCAGCAGCGAGGGCGGGGGCTCCTACAATGAGCAGTTCTTC. Protein: CASSEGGGSYNEQFF. This rearrangement joins TRBV9 to TRBJ2-1; 7 bases line up with TRBD2. This CDR3 comprises 15 residues. Germline V gene data show CDR1 as SGDLS and CDR2 as YYNGEE. The trim removed 3 bases at V and 0 bases at J, leaving 3 bases unmatched.

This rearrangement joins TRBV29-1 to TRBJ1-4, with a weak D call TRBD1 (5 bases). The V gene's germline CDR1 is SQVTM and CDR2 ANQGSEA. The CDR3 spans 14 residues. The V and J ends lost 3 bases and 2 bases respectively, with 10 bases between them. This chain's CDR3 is CSVEGDGTNEKLFF. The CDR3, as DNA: TGCAGCGTTGAGGGGGACGGCACTAATGAAAAACTGTTTTTT. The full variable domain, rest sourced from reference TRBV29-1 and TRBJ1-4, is SAVISQKPSRDICQRGTSLTIQCQVDSQVTMMFWYRQQPGQSLTLIATANQGSEATYESGFVIDKFPISRPNLTFSTLTVSNMSPEDSSIYLCSVEGDGTNEKLFFGSGTQLSVL.

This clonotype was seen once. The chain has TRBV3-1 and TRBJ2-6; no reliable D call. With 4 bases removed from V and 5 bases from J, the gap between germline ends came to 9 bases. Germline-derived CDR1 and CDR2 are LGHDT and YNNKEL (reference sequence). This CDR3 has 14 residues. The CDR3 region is CASSPRPRANVLTF. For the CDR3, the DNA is TGTGCCAGCAGCCCGCGGCCCAGGGCCAACGTCCTGACTTTC.

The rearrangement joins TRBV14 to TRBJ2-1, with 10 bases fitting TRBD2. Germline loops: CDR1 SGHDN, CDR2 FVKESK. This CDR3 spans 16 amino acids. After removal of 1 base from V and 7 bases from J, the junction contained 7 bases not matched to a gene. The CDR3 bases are TGTGCCAGCAGCCAAGCCCCCACAGCGGGAGGGAATGAGCAGTTCTTC. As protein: CASSQAPTAGGNEQFF.

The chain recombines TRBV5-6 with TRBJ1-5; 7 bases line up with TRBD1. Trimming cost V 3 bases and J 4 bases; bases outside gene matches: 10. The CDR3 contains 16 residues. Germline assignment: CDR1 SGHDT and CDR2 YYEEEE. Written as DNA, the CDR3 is TGTGCCAGCAGCTCCCAGGGGGGGGCGCATAATCAGCCCCAGCATTTT. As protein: CASSSQGGAHNQPQHF.